This TCR beta chain stems from a study of blood T cell repertoires in COVID-19. V dropped 1 base and J dropped 1 base, with 11 bases sitting between them. Germline V gene lookup returns CDR1 LGHNA and CDR2 YNFKEQ. The CDR3 sequence is 16 residues long. Clinical histories supplied by participants themselves formed the basis of cohort assignment. Per the original methods: Quantification of nucleated cells was approximated via reference gene primer amplification. TCRdb's table, derived via immunoSEQ multiplex PCR, lists solely in-frame clones and lacks some. V, J and clone size reflect that table, while D and trimming were determined from the DNA. In the table there are around 250,000 clones, roughly 79% of which are singletons.

V and J are TRBV4-2 and TRBJ1-5; D might be TRBD1 (6 bases). The TCR was taken from a man in his forties or fifties who had recovered from COVID-19. The sample was PBMCs or T cells enriched from blood (not recorded which). The DNA of the CDR3 is TGTGCCAGCAGCCAAGGGCACAGGGTAAGCAATCAGCCCCAGCATTTT. This codes for CASSQGHRVSNQPQHF.